A selection of T cell receptor beta chains follows, all from one sample in a study of blood T cell repertoires in COVID-19. Libraries were prepared by immunoSEQ multiplex PCR; TCRdb keeps only in-frame clonotypes and omits some of them. This sample carries 300,000 to 400,000 clones, 80% to 90% of them seen once, and the ten largest clones take roughly 1%. What was sequenced was PBMCs or T cells enriched from blood (not recorded which). All receptors derive from a man younger than 30 who had recovered from COVID-19. The CDR3 runs from the conserved cysteine through the conserved F or W. The order of the fields is J gene, V gene, clone size, CDR3 length, D gene, CDR3 DNA, CDR3 protein. D genes are given only for firm matches. Not every row has a clone size; where given, it reads once, few, many or a size class.

j_call: TRBJ2-1; v_call: TRBV15; clone_size: NA; cdr3_length: 13; d_call: TRBD2; cdr3_nt: TGTGCCACCAGCTCGGGACTAATCGGTGAGCAGTTCTTC; cdr3_aa: CATSSGLIGEQFF
j_call: TRBJ2-3; v_call: TRBV6-5; clone_size: NA; cdr3_length: 15; d_call: TRBD2; cdr3_nt: TGTGCCAGCGGAATTAGCGGGGGGTCCAGAGATACGCAGTATTTT; cdr3_aa: CASGISGGSRDTQYF
j_call: TRBJ1-2; v_call: TRBV18; clone_size: NA; cdr3_length: 14; d_call: NA; cdr3_nt: TGTGCCAGCTCACCCTCCAGTCGGGTGGATGGCTACACCTTC; cdr3_aa: CASSPSSRVDGYTF
j_call: TRBJ1-3; v_call: TRBV6-1; clone_size: NA; cdr3_length: 16; d_call: TRBD1; cdr3_nt: TGTGCCAGCAGTGTTGGACAGGGCCAAACTGGAAACACCATATATTTT; cdr3_aa: CASSVGQGQTGNTIYF
j_call: TRBJ2-1; v_call: TRBV28; clone_size: NA; cdr3_length: 14; d_call: NA; cdr3_nt: TGTGCCAGCAGTTTATCTAGGTCTCTCGGTGAGCAGTTCTTC; cdr3_aa: CASSLSRSLGEQFF
j_call: TRBJ2-3; v_call: TRBV6-2/TRBV6-3; clone_size: NA; cdr3_length: 16; d_call: NA; cdr3_nt: TGTGCCAGCAGTTATTCGGCGGGATCTATCACAGATACGCAGTATTTT; cdr3_aa: CASSYSAGSITDTQYF
j_call: TRBJ2-7; v_call: TRBV11-2; clone_size: NA; cdr3_length: 12; d_call: NA; cdr3_nt: TGTGCCAGCAGCCCCGCTGGCAAGGAGCAGTACTTC; cdr3_aa: CASSPAGKEQYF
j_call: TRBJ2-3; v_call: TRBV4-1; clone_size: NA; cdr3_length: 15; d_call: NA; cdr3_nt: TGCGCCAGCAGCCGTTATAGCGGTAGCACAGATACGCAGTATTTT; cdr3_aa: CASSRYSGSTDTQYF
j_call: TRBJ1-2; v_call: TRBV11-2; clone_size: NA; cdr3_length: 13; d_call: TRBD1; cdr3_nt: TGTGCCAGCAGCTTAGACAGGGGGGATGGCTACACCTTC; cdr3_aa: CASSLDRGDGYTF
j_call: TRBJ1-2; v_call: TRBV3-1/TRBV3-2; clone_size: NA; cdr3_length: 15; d_call: NA; cdr3_nt: TGTGCCAGCAGCCAAGAGTTCAGTTTAAACTATGGCTACACCTTC; cdr3_aa: CASSQEFSLNYGYTF
j_call: TRBJ1-2; v_call: TRBV28; clone_size: NA; cdr3_length: 12; d_call: NA; cdr3_nt: TGTGCCAGCAGTACCTCGGGGTATGGCTACACCTTC; cdr3_aa: CASSTSGYGYTF
j_call: TRBJ1-2; v_call: TRBV6-5; clone_size: NA; cdr3_length: 14; d_call: NA; cdr3_nt: TGTGCCAGCAGTTACGGCTTGGGGGGTAGTGGCTACACCTTC; cdr3_aa: CASSYGLGGSGYTF
j_call: TRBJ1-4; v_call: TRBV19; clone_size: NA; cdr3_length: 14; d_call: TRBD1; cdr3_nt: TGTGCCAGTAGGACCCCAGGGGGTCGTGAAAAACTGTTTTTT; cdr3_aa: CASRTPGGREKLFF
j_call: TRBJ2-3; v_call: TRBV9; clone_size: NA; cdr3_length: 14; d_call: NA; cdr3_nt: TGTGCCAGCAGCTGGGCAGGGGTGGCAGATACGCAGTATTTT; cdr3_aa: CASSWAGVADTQYF
j_call: TRBJ1-1; v_call: TRBV24-1; clone_size: few; cdr3_length: 12; d_call: NA; cdr3_nt: TGTGCCACCACCCGAGCACGCACTGAAGCTTTCTTT; cdr3_aa: CATTRARTEAFF
j_call: TRBJ1-4; v_call: TRBV9; clone_size: NA; cdr3_length: 16; d_call: NA; cdr3_nt: TGTGCCAGCAGCGTTACCCAGGGAGGAAGCAATGAAAAACTGTTTTTT; cdr3_aa: CASSVTQGGSNEKLFF
j_call: TRBJ1-2; v_call: TRBV30; clone_size: NA; cdr3_length: 13; d_call: NA; cdr3_nt: TGTGCCTGTCTTAAGCGGGACAACTATGGCTACACCTTC; cdr3_aa: CACLKRDNYGYTF
j_call: TRBJ1-2; v_call: TRBV5-1; clone_size: NA; cdr3_length: 17; d_call: NA; cdr3_nt: TGCGCCAGCAGCTTGGAAGGCCAAAGGGGAAGAAACTATGGCTACACCTTC; cdr3_aa: CASSLEGQRGRNYGYTF
j_call: TRBJ1-3; v_call: TRBV14; clone_size: NA; cdr3_length: 15; d_call: NA; cdr3_nt: TGTGCCAGCAGCCACGGGGCGGGGACTGGAAACACCATATATTTT; cdr3_aa: CASSHGAGTGNTIYF
j_call: TRBJ2-2; v_call: TRBV6-5; clone_size: NA; cdr3_length: 14; d_call: TRBD1; cdr3_nt: TGTGCCAGCAGACAGGGGGCCGACACCGGGGAGCTGTTTTTT; cdr3_aa: CASRQGADTGELFF
j_call: TRBJ1-1; v_call: TRBV12-3/TRBV12-4; clone_size: NA; cdr3_length: 11; d_call: NA; cdr3_nt: TGTGCCAGCAGTTTAGGTGCTAGGGCTTTCTTT; cdr3_aa: CASSLGARAFF
j_call: TRBJ1-2; v_call: TRBV6-5; clone_size: NA; cdr3_length: 14; d_call: NA; cdr3_nt: TGTGCCAGCAGTTACTCCCCAGGGTTAAATGGCTACACCTTC; cdr3_aa: CASSYSPGLNGYTF
j_call: TRBJ2-3; v_call: TRBV2; clone_size: NA; cdr3_length: 15; d_call: NA; cdr3_nt: TGTGCCAGCAGTGAAGCCGACAGAATCCTTGATACGCAGTATTTT; cdr3_aa: CASSEADRILDTQYF
j_call: TRBJ2-3; v_call: TRBV3-1/TRBV3-2; clone_size: NA; cdr3_length: 14; d_call: NA; cdr3_nt: TGTGCCAGCAGCCAAGAAGCTAGCACAGATACGCAGTATTTT; cdr3_aa: CASSQEASTDTQYF